This entry describes one T cell receptor (beta chain). Data came from immunoSEQ multiplex PCR; TCRdb stores just in-frame clones and leaves some out. The table includes around 92,000 clones, 80% to 95% detected once. These data originate in a study of T cell changes during pregnancy in multiple sclerosis. Germline CDR1 and CDR2: SGHRS and YFSETQ. Trimming at V came to 4 bases and at J to 2 bases, leaving 4 bases not matched to a gene. The CDR3 is 14 residues long. The source was peripheral blood, collected after pregnancy. The rearrangement uses TRBV5-1 and TRBJ2-7, with 9 bases matching TRBD1. This receptor was obtained from a female donor with multiple sclerosis, enrolled in a pregnancy study. The chain's CDR3 is CASSVDRGAYEQYF. Written as DNA, the CDR3 is TGCGCCAGCAGCGTGGACAGGGGTGCCTACGAGCAGTACTTC.